This T cell receptor (beta chain) was identified in a study of T-cell memory formation after mild COVID-19. Study-wide findings and caveats: Clones that contracted from day 15 to 85 had balanced CD4/CD8; later expanders were CD4+ biased.

MiXCR, run by TCRdb on the 5' RACE reads, gives a single entry per CDR3 protein. Of some 440,000 distinct CDR3 sequences detected, 20% to 30% appear once; the ten largest clones hold around 13%. In this sample, this clonotype turned up a few times. Antigen: not known. V was shortened by 3 bases and J by 3 bases, with 12 bases between the two germline ends. This CDR3 comprises 13 residues. Germline CDR1 reads DFQATT; CDR2 reads SNEGSKA (reference sequence). The specimen sequenced was PBMCs or a T cell subset sorted from them (not recorded which). J is TRBJ2-7 and V is TRBV20-1; D is possibly TRBD1 or TRBD2 (6 bases each). This TCR was sampled from an adult woman who had mild COVID-19 (a few samples of this study predate the infection). Cell type and time point are not known. The CDR3 spells CSARGGQVYEQYF. The CDR3 DNA follows: TGCAGTGCTAGGGGGGGACAAGTCTACGAGCAGTACTTC.